One and the same sample provided the 18 T cell receptor beta chains below, sequenced in a study of CD8+ T cells in alopecia areata. Sample treatment: oral pan-JAK inhibitor, 5-10 mg twice daily. As the sequencing template, cDNA was produced by extracting RNA and reverse transcribing it. Some clones are missing from TCRdb's copy, which holds only in-frame ones; the method was immunoSEQ multiplex PCR. This table holds fewer than 250,000 clones, around two fifths found once. The source was CD4+ T cells sorted from blood, collected at approximately week 36, from a patient treated with tofacitinib. Every receptor here comes from a human donor with alopecia areata.

The genes are TRBV9 and TRBJ2-2; perhaps TRBD1 as D (5 bases). Germline V gene sequence: CDR1 SGDLS, CDR2 YYNGEE. V shed 0 bases and J shed 6 bases, with 9 bases lying between them. This CDR3 has 14 amino acids. The DNA of the CDR3 is TGTGCCAGCAGCGTAGAGCCCAGGGCCGGGGAGCTGTTTTTT. This codes for CASSVEPRAGELFF.

This sequence joins TRBV19 and TRBJ1-5; the D gene is possibly TRBD1 (5 bases). Trimming stripped 4 bases from V and 7 bases from J, with 14 bases between. CDR1 is LNHDA and CDR2 is SQIVND in the germline V gene (reference sequence). The CDR3 extends over 14 amino acids. DNA for the CDR3: TGTGCCAGTAGTAGTTTCAGGGATCGCCAGCCCCAGCATTTT. It is translated as CASSSFRDRQPQHF. Together with reference TRBV19 and TRBJ1-5, the CDR3 gives the full variable domain: DGGITQSPKYLFRKEGQNVTLSCEQNLNHDAMYWYRQDPGQGLRLIYYSQIVNDFQKGDIAEGYSVSREKKESFPLTVTSAQKNPTAFYLCASSSFRDRQPQHFGDGTRLSIL.

This clone was recorded only once. The genes are TRBV5-1 and TRBJ2-7, with D possibly being TRBD1 (5 bases). Looked up from germline, CDR1 is SGHRS and CDR2 is YFSETQ. This CDR3 is built from 14 residues. With 4 bases removed from V and 1 base from J, the gap between germline ends came to 12 bases. The CDR3 reads CASSNQGGSYEQYF. The CDR3 bases are TGCGCCAGCAGCAATCAGGGTGGATCCTACGAGCAGTACTTC.

This clone was detected only a few times. This rearrangement joins TRBV19 to TRBJ1-1, with D possibly being TRBD1 (6 bases). The CDR3 consists of 15 residues. V was cut by 6 bases and J by 2 bases, with 16 bases left in between. CDR1 and CDR2 from the germline V gene are LNHDA and SQIVND (reference sequence). CDR3 sequence (DNA): TGTGCCAGTAGCCAGACAGGTTGGGGAAACACTGAAGCTTTCTTT. Protein: CASSQTGWGNTEAFF.

V gene TRBV10-1 combines with J gene TRBJ1-1, with 8 bases aligning to TRBD1. Germline trimming cut 4 bases from V and 1 base from J; bases unmatched to any gene: 11. This CDR3 has 17 amino acids. Germline CDR1 and CDR2: WNHNN and SYGVQD (reference sequence). DNA of the CDR3: TGCGCCAGCAGTGGAATGGGACAGGCACCGTGGAACACTGAAGCTTTCTTT. This sequence encodes CASSGMGQAPWNTEAFF.

This clone has only a few counts. V gene TRBV7-2 combines with J gene TRBJ2-1, with 8 bases that match TRBD2. The J segment lost 5 bases and the V segment lost 3 bases, leaving 3 bases of the junction unmatched. The CDR3 spans 14 residues. The V gene's germline CDR1 is SGHTA and CDR2 FQGNSA. The CDR3 sequence is CASSFGGRNNEQFF. The CDR3 DNA reads as TGTGCCAGCAGCTTTGGCGGGAGGAACAATGAGCAGTTCTTC.

The CDR3: CASSPTSSPDTQYF. Written as DNA, the CDR3 is TGTGCCAGCAGCCCGACTAGCTCGCCAGATACGCAGTATTTT. The gene calls are TRBV7-2 and TRBJ2-3, with 7 bases that match TRBD2. Germline lookup yields CDR1 SGHTA and CDR2 FQGNSA. With 5 bases clipped from V and 4 bases from J, the junction kept 6 bases outside the gene matches. CDR3 length: 14 amino acids.

The J gene is TRBJ1-2, the V gene TRBV19; TRBD1 might be the D (5 bases). The ends were cut back, 4 bases at V and 0 bases at J, with 12 bases in the middle. The germline CDR1 and CDR2 sequences are LNHDA and SQIVND (reference sequence). CDR3 length: 15 residues. The CDR3 spells CASSTPGTANYGYTF. The CDR3 DNA is TGTGCCAGTAGTACCCCCGGGACCGCTAACTATGGCTACACCTTC.

V usage is TRBV29-1 and J usage is TRBJ2-1; TRBD2 agrees at 9 bases. The CDR3 sequence is 14 residues long. Germline CDR1 reads SQVTM; CDR2 reads ANQGSEA. Trimming took 3 bases from V and 11 from J; bases not matched to a gene: 11. The CDR3 loop is CSVEVRREGIKQFF. DNA of the CDR3: TGCAGCGTTGAGGTACGGCGGGAGGGCATAAAGCAGTTCTTC.

Of note for this clone: Other DNA sequences from this sample encode an identical CDR3 as well. The V and J genes are TRBV20-1 and TRBJ2-7; D is unresolved. CDR3 length equals 11 residues. The V gene's germline CDR1 is DFQATT and CDR2 SNEGSKA (reference sequence). V lost 3 bases and J lost 2, with 5 bases in between. The CDR3 here is CSARTTYEQYF. CDR3 nucleotide sequence: TGCAGTGCTAGGACGACCTACGAGCAGTACTTC.

Ten or more counts support this clone. The sample holds other DNA sequences that translate to the same CDR3. The chain links TRBV7-2 to TRBJ2-7, with 15 bases matching TRBD2. Germline assignment: CDR1 SGHTA and CDR2 FQGNSA. V dropped 1 base and J dropped 0; count of bases not matched to a gene: 4. This CDR3 comprises 18 residues. The chain's CDR3 is CASSLGGLAGGLSYEQYF. CDR3 coding DNA: TGTGCCAGCAGCTTAGGGGGACTAGCGGGAGGTCTCTCCTACGAGCAGTACTTC.

The chain uses TRBV28 and TRBJ1-2; tentatively, D is TRBD1 (5 bases). Germline V gene data show CDR1 as MDHEN and CDR2 as SYDVKM. With 7 bases removed from V and 4 bases from J, the gap between germline ends came to 10 bases. CDR3 size: 12 residues. The chain's CDR3 is CASISRGYGYTF. The CDR3 nucleotides are TGTGCCAGCATTTCAAGGGGCTATGGCTACACCTTC.

This clone was counted a few times. The V and J genes are TRBV29-1 and TRBJ1-2; no clear D gene. The germline V and J ends were trimmed by 6 bases and 6 bases, with 20 bases remaining between them. Germline-derived CDR1 and CDR2 are SQVTM and ANQGSEA. The CDR3 has 14 amino acids. The CDR3, as DNA: TGCAGCGTCGATCCGGCCTCACGTTCTAATGGCTACACCTTC. This gives the protein CSVDPASRSNGYTF.

Only one count was recorded for this clone. This sequence joins TRBV7-9 and TRBJ2-3, with D perhaps TRBD2 (5 bases). Germline V gene sequence: CDR1 SEHNR, CDR2 FQNEAQ (reference sequence). Between the trimmed V and J ends, which lost 4 bases and 4 bases, there was a span of 12 bases. The CDR3 extends over 14 amino acids. The CDR3: CASSWGGSPDTQYF. The CDR3 DNA follows: TGTGCCAGCAGCTGGGGTGGGAGTCCAGATACGCAGTATTTT.

This clone was counted a few times. The chain has TRBV7-9 and TRBJ2-3; the D is unclear. Germline CDR1 SEHNR, CDR2 FQNEAQ (reference sequence). Between the trimmed V and J ends, which lost 5 bases and 4 bases, there was a span of 16 bases. The CDR3 consists of 15 residues. In DNA form, the CDR3 reads TGTGCCAGCAGCCTCGTGCCCGAATGGGCAGATACGCAGTATTTT. Amino acid sequence: CASSLVPEWADTQYF.

The genes are TRBV4-3 and TRBJ2-2, with a tentative D call TRBD1 (6 bases). V dropped 4 bases and J dropped 4 bases, with 16 bases sitting between them. CDR1 and CDR2 (germline): LGHNA, YSLEER. This CDR3 has 16 amino acids. CDR3 sequence (DNA): TGCGCCAGCAGCCCCAGGGGCCAGGTCAGCACCGGGGAGCTGTTTTTT. It is translated as CASSPRGQVSTGELFF.

The rearrangement uses TRBV29-1 and TRBJ1-2; D gene unclear. This CDR3 has 12 residues. CDR1 SQVTM and CDR2 ANQGSEA come from the germline V gene. The germline V and J ends were trimmed by 1 base and 3 bases, with 6 bases remaining between them. This CDR3 reads CSVEARDYGYTF. The CDR3 bases are TGCAGCGTTGAAGCGAGAGACTATGGCTACACCTTC.

The chain employs TRBV7-2 and TRBJ1-2; the match to TRBD1 covers 9 bases. V lost 1 base, J lost 6 bases, and 9 bases stayed unmatched. The CDR3 contains 16 residues. Looked up from germline, CDR1 is SGHTA and CDR2 is FQGNSA. This chain's CDR3 is CASSLGDRVVVDGYTF. The CDR3 region has the DNA TGTGCCAGCAGCTTAGGGGACAGGGTGGTTGTGGATGGCTACACCTTC.